The 14 T cell receptor beta chains in this list originate from one sample, sequenced in a study of blood T cell repertoires in COVID-19. TCRdb's copy holds only in-frame clones and misses some; the assay was immunoSEQ multiplex PCR. The sample shows about 59,000 clones, 75% to 95% of them seen only once. Input material: peripheral blood. The receptors here all came from a man older than 75 with acute or convalescent COVID-19.

The rearrangement links TRBV5-1 to TRBJ1-2; 11 bases fit TRBD1. The germline gives CDR1 SGHRS, CDR2 YFSETQ. Trimming cost V 4 bases and J 8 bases; bases outside gene matches: 10. The CDR3 covers 15 residues. This CDR3 reads CASSPGQGALQGYTF. The CDR3 DNA reads TGCGCCAGCAGCCCAGGACAGGGGGCGTTGCAAGGCTACACCTTC.

The chain has TRBV6-5 and TRBJ2-2; TRBD2 matches at 9 bases. V lost 6 bases, J lost 0 bases, and 2 bases stayed unmatched. This CDR3 spans 15 amino acids. Germline V CDR1 and CDR2: MNHEY, SVGAGI. The CDR3 loop is CASRLAGANTGELFF. CDR3 nucleotide sequence: TGTGCCAGCAGATTAGCGGGGGCGAACACCGGGGAGCTGTTTTTT.

The V and J genes are TRBV6-1 and TRBJ1-5, with TRBD1 as a possible D gene (6 bases). The CDR3 loop spans 19 amino acids. Trimming pared 4 bases from V and 2 bases from J, leaving 24 bases between. Germline V gene data show CDR1 as MNHNS and CDR2 as SASEGT. DNA for the CDR3: TGTGCCAGCAGTGCTAGGGGGGGTCAGGGGAGTGCAGGCAATCAGCCCCAGCATTTT. Residues: CASSARGGQGSAGNQPQHF.

The chain uses TRBV7-2 and TRBJ2-3; TRBD2 agrees at 16 bases. CDR1 and CDR2 (germline): SGHTA, FQGNSA. The junction had 7 bases not matched to a gene; V was cut back by 5 bases and J by 2 bases. The CDR3 consists of 18 residues. CDR3 DNA sequence: TGTGCCAGCAGCCCGAGAGGGACTAGCGGGGGGGCCACAGATACGCAGTATTTT. It is translated as CASSPRGTSGGATDTQYF.

V gene TRBV6-5 combines with J gene TRBJ2-3, with TRBD1 matching over 7 bases. V gave up 7 bases and J gave up 2 bases; unmatched junction bases: 6. Looked up from germline, CDR1 is MNHEY and CDR2 is SVGAGI. The CDR3 is 14 residues long. CDR3 DNA sequence: TGTGCCAGCAAGGACAGGCGACCCACAGATACGCAGTATTTT. This gives the protein CASKDRRPTDTQYF.

The chain combines TRBV30 with TRBJ1-1; D gene uncertain. The V end lost 2 bases, the J end lost 2 bases, and 9 bases lay between the germline ends. Germline-derived CDR1 and CDR2 are GTSNPN and SVGIG (reference sequence). CDR3 length equals 13 residues. The CDR3 coding sequence is TGTGCCTGGAGTCGAGCGCGAAACACTGAAGCTTTCTTT. The encoded protein is CAWSRARNTEAFF.

The genes are TRBV18 and TRBJ2-1; TRBD2 is a possible D gene (7 bases). V was pared by 1 base and J by 5 bases, with 15 bases between. CDR3 length: 16 residues. The V gene's germline CDR1 is KGHSH and CDR2 LQKENI. CDR3 sequence reads: CASSPLGGGSDNEQFF. CDR3 coding DNA: TGTGCCAGCTCACCACTGGGCGGGGGCAGTGACAATGAGCAGTTCTTC.

The chain is built from TRBV27 and TRBJ1-2, with a possible D match to TRBD1 (5 bases). V was clipped by 3 bases and J by 4 bases, with 12 bases between them. The CDR3 is 14 amino acids. Per germline, CDR1 MNHEY and CDR2 SMNVEV (reference sequence). The CDR3 sequence is CASSFGGFGYGYTF. The DNA of the CDR3 is TGTGCCAGCAGTTTCGGGGGATTTGGCTATGGCTACACCTTC.

The chain joins TRBV28 to TRBJ1-2; TRBD1 matches at 9 bases. The CDR3 has 14 residues. Looked up from germline, CDR1 is MDHEN and CDR2 is SYDVKM. The ends lost 1 base at V and 7 bases at J; junction bases unmatched: 4. The DNA for the CDR3 is TGTGCCAGCAGTTTATTCACAGGGGGCGGTGGCTACACCTTC. Protein product: CASSLFTGGGGYTF.

CDR3 residues: CASSVEETWAGEQFF. The CDR3 DNA is TGTGCCAGCAGCGTAGAGGAAACTTGGGCAGGTGAGCAGTTCTTC. This chain connects TRBV9 to TRBJ2-1; D uncertain. Trimming took 0 bases from V and 9 from J, leaving 16 bases between them. CDR1 and CDR2 (germline): SGDLS, YYNGEE. The length of the CDR3 is 15 residues.

The V and J genes are TRBV5-5 and TRBJ2-7, with D unclear. In germline, CDR1 is SGHKS, CDR2 YYEKEE (reference sequence). The CDR3 has 14 amino acids. V shed 0 bases and J shed 2 bases, with 9 bases lying between them. The CDR3 here is CASSLAGGAYEQYF. DNA for the CDR3: TGTGCCAGCAGCTTGGCAGGTGGTGCCTACGAGCAGTACTTC.

The chain recombines TRBV5-4 with TRBJ1-2; 8 nucleotides align to TRBD1. The germline CDR1 and CDR2 sequences are SGHNT and YYREEE (reference sequence). J gave up 5 bases and V 6 bases, and 9 bases lay outside the gene matches. The CDR3 loop spans 14 amino acids. The CDR3 DNA is TGTGCCAGCACGCAGGACAGGGAAGAGTATGGCTACACCTTC. This translates into CASTQDREEYGYTF.

This sequence joins TRBV7-8 and TRBJ2-2, with 8 bases fitting TRBD1. The CDR3 totals 16 residues. V trimming: 3 bases; J trimming: 4 bases; junction bases outside the gene matches: 7. Germline CDR1 and CDR2: SGHVS and FQNEAQ. The CDR3 protein is CASSFAGGTGTGELFF. CDR3 DNA: TGTGCCAGCAGCTTCGCAGGGGGCACGGGCACCGGGGAGCTGTTTTTT. Full variable domain (remainder filled in from reference TRBV7-8 and TRBJ2-2): GAGVSQSPRYKVAKRGQDVALRCDPISGHVSLFWYQQALGQGPEFLTYFQNEAQLDKSGLPSDRFFAERPEGSVSTLKIQRTQQEDSAVYLCASSFAGGTGTGELFFGEGSRLTVL.

This chain connects TRBV5-1 to TRBJ2-3, with 8 bases identical to TRBD2. Unmatched junction bases numbered 0, after V lost 0 bases and J lost 3 bases. This CDR3 is built from 14 residues. Germline V CDR1 and CDR2: SGHRS, YFSETQ. The CDR3 DNA is TGCGCCAGCAGCTTGGGCGGGGGGACAGATACGCAGTATTTT. It specifies CASSLGGGTDTQYF.